This T cell receptor beta chain was recorded in a study of cytomegalovirus exposure and HLA in healthy donors (dated by TCRdb to 2015 to 2018). Concerning the study at large: An earlier analysis of approximately 640 of the donors reported roughly 270 Gb of sequence data and 100 million to 130 million unique TCR beta sequences from roughly 200 million T cells. Donor age, sex, ethnicity and CMV serostatus were compiled together with the repertoire data. Roughly 5 DR-DQ haplotypes were handled as single units for association and clustering, since linkage in the cohort was strong. Genome-wide SNP genotypes for about three fifths of the 666 donors were used in a later genetic analysis, which treated that subset as a discovery cohort. To predict cytomegalovirus infection status, the study combined high-throughput TCR immunosequencing, statistical association of individual TCRs with disease status, and machine learning. The study aimed to test whether signatures of past pathogen exposure could be identified by cataloging public T cell receptors. The number of typed donors differed by locus: about 629-630 for A, B, C, DRB1 and DQB1; approximately 530 for DQA1; roughly 600 for DPA1; and approximately 450 for DPB1. Approximately 310 gigabases of sequencing data and 70 million to 100 million unique TCR sequences made up an early release that covered approximately 650 HLA-typed donors. A separate validation cohort of 100 to 150 different subjects was used in addition to the 666-subject first cohort. HLA typing covered class I and class II loci at four-digit resolution. An earlier analysis of 450 to 750 of the donors used high-throughput TCR beta sequencing to judge whether each TCR beta V gene segment behaved as functional or pseudogenic. To study patterns of TCR occurrence, a later analysis re-analyzed previously published TCR beta repertoires from more than 550 donors and added high-resolution HLA genotyping. The genetic ancestry cluster associated with self-reported Caucasian donors included 80% to 90% of the 398 genotyped donors. On average, over 200,000 unique TCR beta nucleotide sequences were sequenced per donor among more than 350 genotyped donors of the cohort, with roughly 19% of those sequences being non-productive. The later analysis used no new phenotypic data to find candidate immune exposures, relying instead on TCR beta sequences and their occurrence across donors. All discovery cohort repertoires had been generated on a single sequencing platform. The study used immunosequencing to profile the T cell repertoires of 670 or so subjects and linked those repertoires to cytomegalovirus serostatus.

The full study reports these points: The only immune exposure information available for the cohort was CMV serostatus. Most CMV-associated TCR beta chains appeared to be HLA-restricted in a later analysis, and the HLA associations seemed to be driven largely by CMV exposure. The study gave a list of 150 to 200 TCR beta chains associated with cytomegalovirus. A few of the identified cytomegalovirus-associated TCR beta chains were confirmed in vitro to be specific for cytomegalovirus antigens. According to a later genetic analysis, donors in an Asian-associated ancestry cluster had fewer N-insertions in productive TCRs than the approximately 710-donor mean. A further reported finding was that TCR beta sequences accurately predicted the HLA-A and HLA-B alleles for most subjects in the first cohort. In both the original and validation cohorts, the classifier was reported to diagnose cytomegalovirus status with high specificity and sensitivity. In an earlier analysis of approximately 590 of the donors, most TCR beta V segments were observed in productive rearrangements about 87% or about 30% of the time, broadly matching IMGT annotations. V-gene and J-gene trimming of TCR beta chains was associated with a missense DCLRE1C variant in a later genetic analysis, and the association was replicated in an independent cohort. Sequencing depth was assumed to be roughly uniform across donors in the presence/absence analyses, though that assumption may not hold. A later analysis reported that several top co-occurrence clusters appeared linked to parvovirus B19, influenza, CMV and Epstein-Barr virus. HLA typing was unavailable for some donors at each locus, so association tests used only the typed subset. The authors suggested that the approach could potentially be generalized to other disease states and immunological phenotypes. A cluster of highly shared sequence variants was judged likely to represent a technical artifact of the sequencing pipeline. When HLA alleles, especially DR and DQ, strongly co-occurred, TCR associations were difficult to assign to individual alleles. In a later analysis, HLA-associated TCR beta chains were found to be more clonally expanded and to have lower generation probabilities than equally common non-associated chains. Most TCR sequences were observed very rarely across donors, whereas some public TCRs were present in many individuals. Specific HLA alleles were associated with 15,000 to 20,000 TCR beta sequences at a false discovery rate of 0.05 in a later analysis. In a later analysis, TCR association rates were found to vary across HLA loci, with the most associated TCRs seen for DRB1 alleles and the fewest for HLA-C alleles. This cohort had only TCR beta chains sequenced, and the lack of alpha or paired-chain data limited which features could be detected. Because counts were too low, seventeen rarely observed V segments, including chromosome 9 orphons, were left out of the earlier analysis of 500 to 750 of the donors. Correlated functional status among segregating V segments might reflect linkage disequilibrium, but an unknown experimental factor could not be ruled out.

Receptors were amplified or captured by the immunoSEQ multiplex PCR assay. For the multiplex PCR, a mixture combining 60 forward primers for TCR Vbeta segments and 13 reverse primers for TCR Jbeta segments was used. A multiplex PCR assay on genomic DNA amplified the CDR3 region of rearranged TCR beta genes. The Illumina HiSeq System was used to sequence the amplified TCR beta libraries as 87-base-pair reads. Regarding the original processing steps: A later analysis tallied around 80 million unique TCR beta chains across the roughly 610 repertoires, and about 10 million of those chains were shared by two or more donors. Raw reads were error-corrected and collapsed into unique sequences by a nearest-neighbor algorithm in which closely related sequences were merged to remove PCR and sequencing errors. CDR3 sequences were aligned to IMGT reference sequences to assign V, D and J gene segments. Each retained sequence needed at least a six-nucleotide match to both a V gene segment and a J gene segment. A rearrangement counted as productive if the CDR3 had no stop codons and remained in frame with V and J, and every other rearrangement counted as non-productive. CDR3 was defined according to IMGT convention as the region running from the second conserved V-encoded cysteine to the conserved J-encoded phenylalanine. Sequences without an unambiguous match to a single V gene segment were excluded from the earlier analysis of a few hundred of the donors. An earlier analysis of several hundred of the donors called V segments functional above 56.7% productive rearrangements and segregating when the between-donor standard deviation exceeded 5%. To diagnose cytomegalovirus status from the catalog of TCR beta chain sequences, a statistical classification framework was built. In a later analysis, TCR nucleotide sequences were compared against IMGT/GENE-DB human TR gene sequences so that V and J genes could be assigned. A later analysis assigned CDR3 sequences and most-parsimonious VDJ recombination scenarios with the TCRdist pipeline. In a later analysis, each TCR beta chain was defined by its CDR3 amino acid sequence together with its V-gene family, and reads lacking a unique V-gene family were excluded. As a way to deal with suspected cross-contamination and a sequencing artifact, a later analysis dropped approximately 570 nucleotide sequences that were highly shared and had low generation probability. In a later analysis, a clonal expansion index for each public chain was calculated from normalized within-repertoire ranks of inferred template counts. In a later analysis, generation probabilities were computed with a VDJ recombination model fitted to out-of-frame rearrangements, and the resulting probabilities were checked against IGoR. Hypergeometric tests were used in a later analysis to score TCR-TCR, TCR-HLA and TCR-CMV co-occurrence, with a repertoire-size bias correction applied to the TCR pairs. False discovery rates were estimated in a later analysis by permuting HLA or CMV assignments 20 times. A later analysis grouped co-occurring TCRs with DBSCAN, adding TCRdist sequence similarity when clustering within HLA-allele-positive subsets. Repertoires with fewer than 30,000 or more than 120,000 public chains were left out of co-occurrence clustering, as were five repertoires with anomalous nucleotide sharing. The source is immuneACCESS, and TCRdb retained only in-frame sequences with V and J called. Part of the clones is not carried over; for the studies checked, unresolved V genes explain less than half of this, and the remainder is unexplained. For V, J and clone size, that table is used; D and trimming come from the DNA. Recorded for this sample are about 120,000 clones; 60% to 85% of them occurred a single time. 2.5% to 3% of the sample is in the top ten clones.

The cohort comprised under 700 healthy bone marrow donors. At the time of sampling, every cohort member was nominally healthy, though immune exposures that went unrecorded were likely present. The donor was CMV seropositive and was included in the group of about 290 seropositive cohort members. A peripheral blood sample was provided by each donor, and peripheral blood mononuclear cells were used for TCR beta sequencing. Genomic DNA was extracted from the blood cell samples with the Qiagen DNeasy Blood Extraction Kit. Turning to this clone: Its binding antigen is unknown. Per-base qualities were not stored, and no clone one base away is much larger. This specimen includes other DNA sequences encoding the same CDR3.

This TCR came from a woman between 35 and 50 years old in good health and CMV-seropositive. The sequenced sample was PBMCs.

The DNA sequence is TGTGCCAGCAGCGGGCAAGTGAACACTGAAGCTTTCTTT. It specifies CASSGQVNTEAFF. The chain employs TRBV9 and TRBJ1-1, with the D gene not clear enough to name. The CDR3 starts with the cysteine, ends with the phenylalanine, and has 13 residues. The sequence is cut down to CDR3 DNA, 39 bases in frame from base 1. CDR1 and CDR2, per the germline V gene, are SGDLS and YYNGEE. V is pared back by 3 bases and J by 0 bases, with 6 bases lying between the germline termini.